Listed here are 26 T cell receptor beta chains from one sample, sequenced in a study of response to subunit inactivated influenza vaccine. MiXCR, run by TCRdb on the RT-PCR reads, gives a single entry per CDR3 protein. Among almost 250,000 distinct CDR3 sequences, 10% to 15% were seen once, and the ten largest hold over 6.5%. The sample consisted of non-naive T cells sorted from PBMCs, taken around two weeks before vaccination. These receptor sequences come from a man aged 45 to 65 who received an inactivated influenza vaccine.

At least ten counts were recorded for this clonotype. This rearrangement joins TRBV6-5 to TRBJ1-1; possible D gene TRBD1, 6 bases. The CDR3 has 15 amino acids. The V end was cut by 0 bases, the J end by 5 bases, with 13 bases between. CDR1 is MNHEY and CDR2 is SVGAGI in the germline V gene. The CDR3 loop reads CASSYSLGGRTEAFF. The CDR3 DNA follows: TGTGCCAGCAGTTACTCGTTGGGGGGCAGGACTGAAGCTTTCTTT.

This chain uses TRBV20-1 with TRBJ2-3; 10 nucleotides align to TRBD2. With V trimmed by 8 bases and J by 0 bases, 8 bases remained unmatched. There are 15 residues in the CDR3. Germline V gene lookup returns CDR1 DFQATT and CDR2 SNEGSKA (reference sequence). Written as DNA, the CDR3 is TGCAGTCCAGCGGGAGGGGTTTCTAGCACAGATACGCAGTATTTT. Translating gives CSPAGGVSSTDTQYF.

This chain connects TRBV20-1 to TRBJ2-3, with 9 bases aligning to TRBD2. The V gene end was trimmed by 6 bases and the J gene end by 2 bases; junction bases not matched to a gene: 6. Germline CDR1 reads DFQATT; CDR2 reads SNEGSKA (reference sequence). The CDR3 spans 14 residues. The CDR3 sequence is CSAKTSGLTDTQYF. DNA for the CDR3: TGCAGTGCCAAGACTAGCGGTCTCACAGATACGCAGTATTTT.

The V gene is TRBV6-2 or TRBV6-3, the J gene TRBJ1-2; maybe TRBD1 (6 bases). Germline assignment: CDR1 MNHEY and CDR2 SVGEGT. Trimming took off 2 bases at V and 4 bases at J, with 11 bases between the two ends. The length of the CDR3 is 14 residues. The CDR3 sequence: CASSYTRGTYGYTF. CDR3 in DNA: TGTGCCAGCAGTTACACCAGGGGAACCTATGGCTACACCTTC.

This clonotype occurred a few times. The rearrangement links TRBV20-1 to TRBJ1-6, with 12 bases matching TRBD1. The germline V gene has CDR1 DFQATT and CDR2 SNEGSKA (reference sequence). The CDR3 runs 16 residues. V was clipped by 6 bases and J by 6 bases; unmatched bases: 9. CDR3 region: CSAPRDRGLRNSPLHF. The DNA of the CDR3 is TGCAGTGCCCCTAGGGACAGGGGGCTTCGTAATTCACCCCTCCACTTT.

For the CDR3, the DNA is TGTGCCAGCAGTGGACAGGGTTATAATTCACCCCTCCACTTT. Translating gives CASSGQGYNSPLHF. This rearrangement joins TRBV12-3 or TRBV12-4 to TRBJ1-6; 8 bases match TRBD1. The CDR3 consists of 14 residues. Trimming cost V 5 bases and J 4 bases; bases outside gene matches: 1.

In this sample, this clonotype turned up a few times. The chain couples TRBV5-1 to TRBJ1-5, with a weak D call TRBD1 (6 bases). The germline V gene has CDR1 SGHRS and CDR2 YFSETQ. Trimming took 2 bases from V and 5 from J, leaving 11 bases between them. CDR3 length equals 14 residues. CDR3 loop: CASSFGGADQPQHF. In nucleotides, the CDR3 is TGCGCCAGCAGCTTTGGGGGCGCGGATCAGCCCCAGCATTTT.

The chain joins TRBV4-3 to TRBJ2-3, with TRBD2 matching 7 bases. With V trimmed by 1 base and J by 2 bases, 3 bases remained unmatched. CDR3 length equals 15 residues. CDR1 is LGHNA, CDR2 YSLEER, per germline. The CDR3 protein is CASSQGLAVTDTQYF. CDR3 coding DNA: TGCGCCAGCAGCCAAGGTCTAGCGGTCACAGATACGCAGTATTTT.

V and J are TRBV4-2 and TRBJ2-2, with unresolved D. V lost 0 bases and J 5 bases, leaving 13 bases between the germline ends. The CDR3 contains 16 residues. The germline CDR1 and CDR2 sequences are LGHNA and YNFKEQ. This chain's CDR3 is CASSQDPETRTGELFF. For the CDR3, the DNA is TGTGCCAGCAGCCAAGACCCAGAGACACGTACCGGGGAGCTGTTTTTT.

The gene calls are TRBV7-2 and TRBJ2-1; TRBD1 agrees at 8 bases. J gave up 9 bases and V 5 bases, and 12 bases lay outside the gene matches. The length of the CDR3 is 15 residues. In germline, CDR1 is SGHTA, CDR2 FQGNSA. In DNA form, the CDR3 reads TGTGCCAGCAGCCCCCAACCGGACAGGGCAAGTGAGCAGTTCTTC. Translated, it gives CASSPQPDRASEQFF.

The chain joins TRBV20-1 to TRBJ2-3; D is possibly TRBD2 (6 bases). With 3 bases removed from V and 8 bases from J, the gap between germline ends came to 15 bases. Germline lookup yields CDR1 DFQATT and CDR2 SNEGSKA (reference sequence). The CDR3 has 13 amino acids. CDR3 in amino acids: CSASGSFIGTQYF. The DNA for the CDR3 is TGCAGTGCTAGCGGGAGTTTTATCGGTACGCAGTATTTT.

In this sample, this clonotype turned up a few times. The chain joins TRBV27 to TRBJ2-3; 9 nucleotides match TRBD1. Trimming removed 6 bases from V and 0 bases from J; junction bases left unmatched: 7. Germline lookup yields CDR1 MNHEY and CDR2 SMNVEV (reference sequence). There are 16 residues in the CDR3. The CDR3 reads CASRPGQGQSTDTQYF. In DNA form, the CDR3 reads TGTGCCAGCAGACCGGGACAGGGACAAAGCACAGATACGCAGTATTTT.

The V gene is TRBV5-6, the J gene TRBJ1-1, with D possibly TRBD1 on 6 matching bases. Trimming stripped 1 base from V and 2 bases from J, with 9 bases between. This CDR3 has 14 amino acids. Germline V gene lookup returns CDR1 SGHDT and CDR2 YYEEEE. CDR3 residues: CASSLTGINTEAFF. For the CDR3, the DNA is TGTGCCAGCAGCTTGACAGGGATCAACACTGAAGCTTTCTTT.

The chain recombines TRBV6-2 or TRBV6-3 with TRBJ2-3; TRBD2 matches at 13 bases. J was trimmed by 2 bases and V by 5 bases; bases with no gene match: 4. This CDR3 has 16 amino acids. Germline CDR1 is MNHEY and CDR2 is SVGEGT. This chain's CDR3 is CASSLGLAGNTDTQYF. CDR3 nucleotide sequence: TGTGCCAGCAGTCTGGGACTAGCGGGGAACACAGATACGCAGTATTTT.

This clonotype appeared a few times. This rearrangement joins TRBV7-6 to TRBJ2-7; TRBD1 might be the D (5 bases). Looked up from germline, CDR1 is SGHVS and CDR2 is FNYEAQ. Trimming took off 5 bases at V and 6 bases at J, with 14 bases between the two ends. The CDR3 runs to 13 residues. The CDR3 region has the DNA TGTGCCAGCAGCATGCAAGACAGATCCGAGCAGTACTTC. As protein: CASSMQDRSEQYF.

This clonotype was counted a few times. At one boundary the junction diverges from the germline segment, which might be a read error. The rearrangement uses TRBV12-3 or TRBV12-4 and TRBJ2-1; D is possibly TRBD2 (7 bases). CDR3 size: 18 residues. The CDR3 spells CARSFVARGPYKRNEQFF. DNA for the CDR3: TGTGCCCGCAGTTTTGTGGCGCGGGGGCCCTACAAACGCAATGAGCAGTTCTTC.

This clonotype has just a few counts. The chain carries TRBV27 and TRBJ1-1; D perhaps matches TRBD1 (5 bases). The germline CDR1 and CDR2 sequences are MNHEY and SMNVEV (reference sequence). V was shortened by 6 bases and J by 2 bases, with 25 bases between the two germline ends. The CDR3 consists of 18 residues. The DNA for the CDR3 is TGTGCCAGCAGCCCCGACAGTCGGTTGTCCAAAGCCAACACTGAAGCTTTCTTT. It yields the protein CASSPDSRLSKANTEAFF.

This clonotype has ten or more counts. The rearrangement links TRBV28 to TRBJ2-7, with D perhaps TRBD1 (5 bases). Germline loops: CDR1 MDHEN, CDR2 SYDVKM. Trimming pared 4 bases from V and 1 base from J, leaving 17 bases between. The CDR3 extends over 16 amino acids. The DNA of the CDR3 is TGTGCCAGCAGTTACTTCCAGGGCCTTATTTCCTACGAGCAGTACTTC. It is translated as CASSYFQGLISYEQYF.

The chain couples TRBV5-1 to TRBJ2-1; D may match TRBD1 or TRBD2 (5 bases each). CDR1 is SGHRS and CDR2 is YFSETQ in the germline V gene. The CDR3 has 14 residues. Trimming removed 9 bases at V and 0 bases at J, with 13 bases between. The CDR3 is CATSLGTSYNEQFF. The CDR3 bases are TGCGCCACCTCCTTGGGGACCTCCTACAATGAGCAGTTCTTC.

The rearrangement links TRBV7-2 to TRBJ1-4, with TRBD1 matching 9 bases. V shed 1 base and J 7 bases; nucleotides not matched to a gene: 4. CDR1 is SGHTA, CDR2 FQGNSA, per germline. The CDR3 length is 15 residues. CDR3 in amino acids: CASSLENRGPEKLFF. The CDR3 DNA sequence: TGTGCCAGCAGCTTAGAGAACAGGGGGCCTGAAAAACTGTTTTTT.

This clonotype has a handful of counts. This chain connects TRBV7-2 to TRBJ2-7; D is unresolved. Germline assignment: CDR1 SGHTA and CDR2 FQGNSA. This CDR3 contains 13 residues. The V gene lost 1 base and the J gene lost 2 bases, with 6 bases spanning the gap. CDR3 nucleotide sequence: TGTGCCAGCAGCTTAGAGGCCGCCTACGAGCAGTACTTC. It codes for CASSLEAAYEQYF.

The gene calls are TRBV10-3 and TRBJ2-5; no firm D call. Trimming took 3 bases from V and 3 from J, leaving 11 bases between them. This CDR3 spans 14 amino acids. CDR1 is ENHRY, CDR2 SYGVKD, per germline. DNA of the CDR3: TGTGCCATCAGTGAAGTGGGCGGAAAAGAGACCCAGTACTTC. Translated, it gives CAISEVGGKETQYF.

This chain links TRBV20-1 with TRBJ1-5; D is undetermined. The ends were cut back, 0 bases at V and 2 bases at J, with 8 bases in the middle. The CDR3 has 14 amino acids. Germline-derived CDR1 and CDR2 are DFQATT and SNEGSKA (reference sequence). In DNA, the CDR3 is TGCAGTGCTAGAGATATGGGAGGCAATCAGCCCCAGCATTTT. Translating gives CSARDMGGNQPQHF.

Concerning this clonotype: Given a much more abundant clone one base away, this may be a read error. The chain links TRBV3-1 to TRBJ2-5; D is possibly TRBD2 (6 bases). Trimming left V 1 base short and J 9 bases short, with 18 bases between. The germline CDR1 and CDR2 sequences are LGHDT and YNNKEL (reference sequence). The CDR3 is made up of 15 amino acids. Here the CDR3 DNA reads TGTGCCAGCAGCCAAGCCACTGGTGGCAGGGAGGCCCAGTACTTC. Its protein is CASSQATGGREAQYF.

CDR3 in amino acids: CASSSAWSSSTDTQYF. The CDR3 DNA sequence: TGTGCCAGCAGCTCCGCCTGGTCCTCTAGCACAGATACGCAGTATTTT. V and J are TRBV7-8 and TRBJ2-3; D is undetermined. Trimming cost V 4 bases and J 0 bases, with 14 bases left between them. Germline CDR1 is SGHVS and CDR2 is FQNEAQ. The CDR3 sequence is 16 residues long. Drawing the rest from reference TRBV7-8 and TRBJ2-3, the complete variable domain is GAGVSQSPRYKVAKRGQDVALRCDPISGHVSLFWYQQALGQGPEFLTYFQNEAQLDKSGLPSDRFFAERPEGSVSTLKIQRTQQEDSAVYLCASSSAWSSSTDTQYFGPGTRLTVL.

The rearrangement uses TRBV12-3 or TRBV12-4 and TRBJ2-1, with 11 nucleotides matching TRBD2. The length of the CDR3 is 14 residues. With 3 bases clipped from V and 10 bases from J, the junction kept 5 bases outside the gene matches. CDR3 coding DNA: TGTGCCAGCAGTTTTATGGGACTAGCGGAAGAGCAGTTCTTC. This gives the protein CASSFMGLAEEQFF.